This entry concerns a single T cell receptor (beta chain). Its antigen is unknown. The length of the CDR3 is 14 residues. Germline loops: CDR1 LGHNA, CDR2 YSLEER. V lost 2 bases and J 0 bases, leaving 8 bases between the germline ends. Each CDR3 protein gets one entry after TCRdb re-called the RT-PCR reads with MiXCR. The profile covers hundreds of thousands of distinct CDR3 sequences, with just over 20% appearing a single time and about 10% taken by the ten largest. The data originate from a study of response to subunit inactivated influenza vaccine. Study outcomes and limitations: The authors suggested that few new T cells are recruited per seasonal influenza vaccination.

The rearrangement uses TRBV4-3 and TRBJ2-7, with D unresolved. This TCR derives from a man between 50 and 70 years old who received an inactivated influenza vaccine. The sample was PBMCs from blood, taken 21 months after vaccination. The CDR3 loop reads CASSQRDSSYEQYF. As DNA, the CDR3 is TGCGCCAGCAGCCAAAGGGATAGCTCCTACGAGCAGTACTTC.